This TCR beta chain derives from a study of shared clonotypes between healthy human individuals. As for the study in general: The composition of the donors was a couple of women and a few men aged 18 to 49.

As regards this clone: No antigen is known for it.

Clones were sequenced by immunoSEQ multiplex PCR, and TCRdb holds only the in-frame ones, with some missing. The sample carries about 2.1 million clones, 93% recorded once. Study outcomes and limitations: Between a handful of donors, naive CD4 clonotypes were shared at a level of about 5%. Non-shared clonotypes showed lower generation probabilities than clonotypes common to all four donors.

Germline CDR1 and CDR2: SQVTM and ANQGSEA. V was pared by 6 bases and J by 5 bases, with 20 bases between. This CDR3 comprises 14 residues. CD45RO-negative, CCR7-positively selected cells formed the naive CD8 fraction, excluding terminally differentiated effector memory CD45RA+ cells. V gene TRBV29-1 combines with J gene TRBJ2-7; D is unclear. Input material: naive CD8+ T cells from PBMCs. This sequence originates from a man aged 18 to 30 in good health. Some clones in this sample may be carry-over from other donors' samples. Here the CDR3 DNA reads TGCAGCGTAACCACGTCGTCCGGACCCGACGAGCAGTACTTC. This sequence encodes CSVTTSSGPDEQYF.